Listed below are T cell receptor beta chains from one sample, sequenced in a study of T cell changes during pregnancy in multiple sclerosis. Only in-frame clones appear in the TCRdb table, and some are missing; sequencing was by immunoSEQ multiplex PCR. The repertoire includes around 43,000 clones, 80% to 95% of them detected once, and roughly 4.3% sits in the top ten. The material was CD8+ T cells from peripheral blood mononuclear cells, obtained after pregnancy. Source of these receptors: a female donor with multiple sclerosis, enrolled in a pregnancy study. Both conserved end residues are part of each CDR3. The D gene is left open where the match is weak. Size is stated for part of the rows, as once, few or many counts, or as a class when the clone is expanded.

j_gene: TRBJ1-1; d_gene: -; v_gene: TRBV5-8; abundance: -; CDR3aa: CASSLGYRRPMNTEAFF; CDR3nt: TGTGCCAGCAGCTTGGGATACAGGCGACCTATGAACACTGAAGCTTTCTTT
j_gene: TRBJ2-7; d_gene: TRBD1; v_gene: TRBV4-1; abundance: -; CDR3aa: CASSPEGQGPYEQYF; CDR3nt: TGCGCCAGCAGCCCAGAGGGACAGGGACCCTACGAGCAGTACTTC
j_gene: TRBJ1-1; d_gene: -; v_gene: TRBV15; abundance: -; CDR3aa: CATSRTGNTEAFF; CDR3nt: TGTGCCACCAGCAGGACAGGGAACACTGAAGCTTTCTTT
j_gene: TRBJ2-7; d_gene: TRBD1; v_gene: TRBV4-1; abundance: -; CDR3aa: CASSQEQGAIYEQYF; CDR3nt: TGCGCCAGCAGCCAAGAACAGGGGGCTATCTACGAGCAGTACTTC
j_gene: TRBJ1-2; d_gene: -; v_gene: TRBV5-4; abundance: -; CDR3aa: CASSPTTGTQAGYTF; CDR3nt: TGTGCCAGCAGCCCAACGACAGGAACACAGGCTGGCTACACCTTC
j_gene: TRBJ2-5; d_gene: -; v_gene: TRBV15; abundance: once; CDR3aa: CATSQPGVQRDGAQYF; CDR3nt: TGTGCCACCAGCCAACCAGGGGTCCAGCGGGATGGAGCCCAGTACTTC
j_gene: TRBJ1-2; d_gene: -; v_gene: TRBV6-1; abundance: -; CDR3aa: CASSDPFRGGNYGYTF; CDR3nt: TGTGCCAGCAGTGATCCTTTCAGGGGAGGGAACTATGGCTACACCTTC
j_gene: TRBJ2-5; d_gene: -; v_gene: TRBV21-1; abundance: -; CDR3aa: CASSKVRGGGLTQYF; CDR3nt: TGTGCCAGCAGCAAAGTCCGCGGGGGCGGTTTAACCCAGTACTTC
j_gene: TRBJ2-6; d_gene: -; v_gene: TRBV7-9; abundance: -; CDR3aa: CASSSDSSGANVLTF; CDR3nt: TGTGCCAGCAGCTCCGACAGCTCTGGGGCCAACGTCCTGACTTTC
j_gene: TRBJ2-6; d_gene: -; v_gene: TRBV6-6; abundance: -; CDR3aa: CASSYGASGANVLTF; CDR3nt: TGTGCCAGCAGTTACGGAGCGTCTGGGGCCAACGTCCTGACTTTC
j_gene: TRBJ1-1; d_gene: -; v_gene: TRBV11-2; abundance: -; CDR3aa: CASSLDGSSRGMNTEAFF; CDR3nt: TGTGCCAGCAGCTTAGATGGGTCTTCCAGGGGTATGAACACTGAAGCTTTCTTT
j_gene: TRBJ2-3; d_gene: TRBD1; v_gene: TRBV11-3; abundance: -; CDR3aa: CASSSRGQGTYTDTQYF; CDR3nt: TGTGCCAGCAGCTCCCGGGGACAGGGGACTTACACAGATACGCAGTATTTT
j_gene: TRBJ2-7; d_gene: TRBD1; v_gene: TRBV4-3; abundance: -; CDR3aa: CASSPGQGGSYEQYF; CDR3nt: TGCGCCAGCAGCCCGGGACAGGGGGGTTCCTACGAGCAGTACTTC
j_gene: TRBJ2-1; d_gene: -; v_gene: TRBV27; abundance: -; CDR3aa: CASSPLGGAHPYEQFF; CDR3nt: TGTGCCAGCAGTCCCCTTGGGGGGGCGCATCCCTATGAGCAGTTCTTC
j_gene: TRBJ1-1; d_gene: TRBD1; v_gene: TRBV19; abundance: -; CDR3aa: CASSIAPGGNTEAFF; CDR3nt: TGTGCCAGTAGTATCGCCCCAGGGGGGAACACTGAAGCTTTCTTT
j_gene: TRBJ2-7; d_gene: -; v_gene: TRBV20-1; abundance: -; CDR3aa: CSASGSLEQYF; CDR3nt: TGCAGTGCTAGTGGTAGTCTCGAGCAGTACTTC
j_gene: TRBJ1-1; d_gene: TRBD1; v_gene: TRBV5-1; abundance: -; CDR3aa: CASSARQGVEAFF; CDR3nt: TGCGCCAGCAGCGCCCGACAGGGGGTCGAAGCTTTCTTT
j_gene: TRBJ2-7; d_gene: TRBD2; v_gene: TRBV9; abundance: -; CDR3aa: CASSYSGSPSYEQYF; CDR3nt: TGTGCCAGCAGTTATAGCGGGAGCCCCTCCTACGAGCAGTACTTC
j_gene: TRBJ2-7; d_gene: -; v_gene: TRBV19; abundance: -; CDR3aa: CASSIQGTSYEQYF; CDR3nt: TGTGCCAGTAGTATACAGGGGACATCCTACGAGCAGTACTTC
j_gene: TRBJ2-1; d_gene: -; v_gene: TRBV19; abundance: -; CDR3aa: CASSIVSREQFF; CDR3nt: TGTGCCAGTAGTATAGTTAGTCGTGAGCAGTTCTTC
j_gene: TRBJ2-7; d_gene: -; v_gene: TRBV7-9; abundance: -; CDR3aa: CASSLGSASSYEQYF; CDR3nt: TGTGCCAGCAGCTTAGGCTCGGCTAGCTCCTACGAGCAGTACTTC
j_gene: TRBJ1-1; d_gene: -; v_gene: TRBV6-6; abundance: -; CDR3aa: CASSYRAGEPEAFF; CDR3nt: TGTGCCAGCAGTTACCGCGCCGGGGAACCCGAAGCTTTCTTT
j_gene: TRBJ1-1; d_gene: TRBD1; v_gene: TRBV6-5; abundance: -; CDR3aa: CASSQQGYTEAFF; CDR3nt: TGTGCCAGCAGTCAACAGGGGTACACTGAAGCTTTCTTT
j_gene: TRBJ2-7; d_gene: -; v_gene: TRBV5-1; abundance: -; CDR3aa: CASSPLDSAYEQYF; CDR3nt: TGCGCCAGCAGCCCGCTCGATAGCGCCTACGAGCAGTACTTC
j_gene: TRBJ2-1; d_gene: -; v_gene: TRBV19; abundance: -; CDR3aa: CASSIWFVTDEQFF; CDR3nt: TGTGCCAGTAGTATTTGGTTCGTTACGGATGAGCAGTTCTTC
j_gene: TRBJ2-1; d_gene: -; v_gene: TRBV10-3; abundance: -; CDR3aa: CAISAPQGPYNEQFF; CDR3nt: TGTGCCATCAGTGCCCCTCAGGGGCCCTACAATGAGCAGTTCTTC
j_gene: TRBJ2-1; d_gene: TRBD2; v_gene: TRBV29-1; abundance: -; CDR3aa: CSVEGFLAGGSNEQFF; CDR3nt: TGCAGCGTTGAAGGGTTTTTAGCGGGAGGGTCGAATGAGCAGTTCTTC